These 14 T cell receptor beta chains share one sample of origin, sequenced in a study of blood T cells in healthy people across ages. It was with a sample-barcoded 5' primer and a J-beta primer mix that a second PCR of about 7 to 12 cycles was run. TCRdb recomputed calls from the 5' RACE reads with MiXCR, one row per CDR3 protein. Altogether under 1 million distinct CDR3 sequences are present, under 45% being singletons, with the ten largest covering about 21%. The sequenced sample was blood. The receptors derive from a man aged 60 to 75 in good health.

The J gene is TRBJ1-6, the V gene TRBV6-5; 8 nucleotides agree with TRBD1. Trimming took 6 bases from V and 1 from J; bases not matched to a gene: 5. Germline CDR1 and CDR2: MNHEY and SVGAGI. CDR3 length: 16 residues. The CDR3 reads CASSRRQGSYNSPLHF. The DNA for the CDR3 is TGTGCCAGCAGCCGCCGACAGGGGTCCTATAATTCACCCCTCCACTTT.

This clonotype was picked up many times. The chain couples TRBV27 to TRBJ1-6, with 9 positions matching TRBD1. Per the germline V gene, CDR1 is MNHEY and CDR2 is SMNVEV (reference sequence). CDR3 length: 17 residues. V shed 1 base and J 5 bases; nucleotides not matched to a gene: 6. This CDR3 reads CASSLWARTGDNSPLHF. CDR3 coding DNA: TGTGCCAGCAGTTTATGGGCCCGGACAGGGGATAATTCACCCCTCCACTTT.

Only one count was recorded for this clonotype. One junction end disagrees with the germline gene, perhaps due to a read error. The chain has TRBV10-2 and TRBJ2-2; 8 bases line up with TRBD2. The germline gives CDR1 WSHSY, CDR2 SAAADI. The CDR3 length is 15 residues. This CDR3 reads CASTVTGGNTGQLFF. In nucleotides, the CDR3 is TGCGCCAGCACCGTAACGGGAGGGAACACCGGGCAGCTGTTTTTT.

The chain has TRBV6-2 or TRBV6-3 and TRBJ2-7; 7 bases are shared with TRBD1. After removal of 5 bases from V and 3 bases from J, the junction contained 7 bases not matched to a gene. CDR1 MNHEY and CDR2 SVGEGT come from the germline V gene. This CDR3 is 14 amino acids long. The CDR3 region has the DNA TGTGCCAGCAGTCAGACAGGGAAACTCTACGAGCAGTACTTC. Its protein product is CASSQTGKLYEQYF.

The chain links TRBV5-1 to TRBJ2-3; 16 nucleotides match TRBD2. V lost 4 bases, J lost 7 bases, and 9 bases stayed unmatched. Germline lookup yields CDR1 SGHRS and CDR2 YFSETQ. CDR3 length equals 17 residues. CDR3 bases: TGCGCCAGCAGCCGGGGACTAGCGGGAGGGGGTCCCTATACGCAGTATTTT. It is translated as CASSRGLAGGGPYTQYF.

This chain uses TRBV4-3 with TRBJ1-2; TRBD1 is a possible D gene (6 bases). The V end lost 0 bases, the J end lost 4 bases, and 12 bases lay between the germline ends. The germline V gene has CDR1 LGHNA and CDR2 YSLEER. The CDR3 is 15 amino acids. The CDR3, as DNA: TGCGCCAGCAGCCAAGATCAGGGCAGGGGCTATGGCTACACCTTC. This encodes CASSQDQGRGYGYTF.

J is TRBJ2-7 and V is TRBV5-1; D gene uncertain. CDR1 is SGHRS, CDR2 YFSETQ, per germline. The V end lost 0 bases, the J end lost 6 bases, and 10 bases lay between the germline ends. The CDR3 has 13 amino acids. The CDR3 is CASSLGSPIEQYF. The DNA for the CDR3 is TGCGCCAGCAGCTTGGGTTCTCCTATCGAGCAGTACTTC.

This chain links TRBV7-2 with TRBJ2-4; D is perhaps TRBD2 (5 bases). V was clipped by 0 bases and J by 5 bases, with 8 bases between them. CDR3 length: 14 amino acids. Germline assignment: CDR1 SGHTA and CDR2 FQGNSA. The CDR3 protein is CASSLALGENIQYF. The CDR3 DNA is TGTGCCAGCAGCTTAGCGTTGGGAGAAAACATTCAGTACTTC.

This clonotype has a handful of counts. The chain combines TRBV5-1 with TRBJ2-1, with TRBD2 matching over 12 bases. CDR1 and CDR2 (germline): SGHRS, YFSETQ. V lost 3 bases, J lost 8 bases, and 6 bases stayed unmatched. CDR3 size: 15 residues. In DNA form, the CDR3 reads TGCGCCAGCAGCTATATGACTAGCGGGGGTCATGAGCAGTTCTTC. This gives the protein CASSYMTSGGHEQFF.

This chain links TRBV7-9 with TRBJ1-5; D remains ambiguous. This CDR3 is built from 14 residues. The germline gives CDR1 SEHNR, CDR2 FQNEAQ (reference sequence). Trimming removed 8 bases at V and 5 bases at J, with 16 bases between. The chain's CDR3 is CASGSTFQDQPQHF. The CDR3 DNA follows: TGTGCCAGCGGCTCGACCTTCCAGGATCAGCCCCAGCATTTT.

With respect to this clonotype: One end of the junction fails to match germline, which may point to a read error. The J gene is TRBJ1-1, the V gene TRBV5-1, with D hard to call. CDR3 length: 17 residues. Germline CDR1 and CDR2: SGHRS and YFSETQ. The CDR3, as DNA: TGCGCCAGCAGTTTGGAGCCGGGAGGATACCTGGGGACTGAAGCTTTCTTT. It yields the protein CASSLEPGGYLGTEAFF.

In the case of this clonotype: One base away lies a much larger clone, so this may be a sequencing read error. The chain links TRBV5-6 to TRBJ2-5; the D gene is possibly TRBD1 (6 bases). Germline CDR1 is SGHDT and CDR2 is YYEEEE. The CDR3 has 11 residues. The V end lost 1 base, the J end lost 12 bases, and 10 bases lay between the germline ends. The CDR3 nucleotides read TGTGCCAGCAGCTTGACAGGGAAGGAGTACTTC. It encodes CASSLTGKEYF.

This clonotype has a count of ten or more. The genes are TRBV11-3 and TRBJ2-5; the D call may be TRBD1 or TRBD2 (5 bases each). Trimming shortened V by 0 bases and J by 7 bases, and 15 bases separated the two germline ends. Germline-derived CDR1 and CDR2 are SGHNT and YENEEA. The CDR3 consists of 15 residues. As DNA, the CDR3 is TGTGCCAGCAGCTTAGATCGTGGGACCCAGGGGACCCAGTACTTC. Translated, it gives CASSLDRGTQGTQYF.

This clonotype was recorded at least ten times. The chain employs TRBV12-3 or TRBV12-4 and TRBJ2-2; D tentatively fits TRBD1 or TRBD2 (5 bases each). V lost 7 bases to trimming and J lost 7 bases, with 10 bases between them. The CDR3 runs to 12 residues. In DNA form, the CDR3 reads TGTGCCAGCAAAGGGACCTTCGGGGAGCTGTTTTTT. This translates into CASKGTFGELFF.